The clone carrying this TCR beta chain was observed many times. Its target is unknown. Germline V gene data show CDR1 as SGHTA and CDR2 as FQGNSA. There are 15 residues in the CDR3. The V segment lost 4 bases and the J segment 4 bases; nucleotides outside the gene matches: 3. These data come from a study of T-cell reconstitution after alpha-beta-depleted transplantation in children. Study results and limitations: Roughly two months post-transplant, alpha-beta T cells reportedly originated from several hundred graft clones that had expanded. Newly generated T cells supplied most T-cell counts and diversity one year post-transplant.

It was with unique molecular identifiers that the TCRbeta library was prepared. TCRdb reprocessed the PCR reads via MiXCR and lists one record per CDR3 protein. Of 350,000 to 500,000 distinct CDR3 sequences listed, about 45% were seen once; the top ten hold about 30%. The receptor was isolated from a girl aged 2-10 years with aplastic anemia, due to receive a stem cell transplant. Sequencing was performed on PBMCs, taken before TCRalphabeta/CD19-depleted stem cell transplant. The genes are TRBV7-2 and TRBJ2-1, with TRBD2 matching over 11 bases. Here the CDR3 DNA reads TGTGCCAGCAGCTCTCTAGCGGGAGGATACAATGAGCAGTTCTTC. Translating it yields CASSSLAGGYNEQFF.